These T cell receptor beta chains were read from a single sample in a study of memory CD4+ T cells and cytomegalovirus serostatus. The assay was immunoSEQ multiplex PCR, and TCRdb's table has in-frame clones only and misses some. This sample carries tens of thousands of clones, roughly 80% of them seen once, and the ten largest clones take roughly 0.61%. The sample consisted of memory CD4+ T cells from blood. These receptors came from an adult in good health and CMV-seronegative. The CDR3 runs from the conserved cysteine through the conserved F or W. D genes are given only for firm matches. Expanded clones get a size class; other rows say once, few or many, or leave the size out.

j_call d_call v_call clone_size cdr3_aa cdr3_nt
TRBJ2-5 - TRBV7-9 - CASSLGAQGREETQYF TGTGCCAGCAGCTTAGGGGCCCAGGGTCGGGAAGAGACCCAGTACTTC
TRBJ1-3 TRBD1 TRBV6-1 once CASSERNRGLGNTIYF TGTGCCAGCAGTGAAAGGAACAGGGGACTAGGAAACACCATATATTTT
TRBJ2-2 - TRBV18 - CASSPQGGNTGELFF TGTGCCAGCTCACCTCAAGGGGGGAACACCGGGGAGCTGTTTTTT
TRBJ2-1 TRBD2 TRBV5-1 once CASSLAGGNSYNEQFF TGCGCCAGCAGCTTGGCCGGGGGGAACTCCTACAATGAGCAGTTCTTC
TRBJ2-1 TRBD2 TRBV19 - CASSTLKREGDEQFF TGTGCCAGTAGTACACTCAAGCGGGAGGGCGATGAGCAGTTCTTC
TRBJ1-1 - TRBV7-6 - CASSLDGATEAFF TGTGCCAGCAGCTTAGACGGGGCCACTGAAGCTTTCTTT
TRBJ2-5 - TRBV7-6 - CASSLYQETQYF TGTGCCAGCAGCTTATACCAAGAGACCCAGTACTTC
TRBJ2-1 - TRBV7-9 once CASSLQGGNNEQFF TGTGCCAGCAGCTTACAAGGGGGTAACAATGAGCAGTTCTTC
TRBJ1-1 - TRBV28 - CASSPHRPNTEAFF TGTGCCAGCAGTCCCCATAGACCGAACACTGAAGCTTTCTTT
TRBJ2-1 - TRBV2 - CASEEQSYNEQFF TGTGCCAGCGAGGAACAGTCCTACAATGAGCAGTTCTTC
TRBJ2-7 TRBD2 TRBV9 - CASSKGTSGYYEQYF TGTGCCAGCAGCAAAGGGACTAGCGGATACTACGAGCAGTACTTC
TRBJ2-7 - TRBV28 - CASSPPWGSGHEQYF TGTGCCAGCAGTCCCCCTTGGGGTTCGGGCCACGAGCAGTACTTC
TRBJ1-1 TRBD1 TRBV18 - CASSQGTGDTEAFF TGTGCCAGCTCACAAGGGACAGGGGACACTGAAGCTTTCTTT
TRBJ1-5 - TRBV18 - CASSPPVGNQPQHF TGTGCCAGCTCACCTCCGGTGGGCAATCAGCCCCAGCATTTT
TRBJ1-1 - TRBV15 few CATSRDRGSFPEAFF TGTGCCACCAGCAGAGATCGGGGCAGTTTCCCTGAAGCTTTCTTT
TRBJ2-5 - TRBV29-1 - CSVGGQQETQYF TGCAGCGTTGGTGGACAGCAAGAGACCCAGTACTTC
TRBJ2-5 - TRBV30 - CAWSVPTGGDQETQYF TGTGCCTGGAGTGTACCCACGGGGGGCGACCAAGAGACCCAGTACTTC
TRBJ2-7 TRBD2 TRBV15 - CATSRPGLADSYEQYF TGTGCCACCAGCAGGCCGGGACTAGCGGATTCCTACGAGCAGTACTTC
TRBJ2-7 TRBD2 TRBV25-1 - CASSEASGRPLYEQYF TGTGCCAGCAGTGAAGCAAGCGGGAGGCCTCTCTACGAGCAGTACTTC
TRBJ1-4 TRBD1 TRBV25-1 few CASSHPGQINEKLFF TGTGCCAGCAGTCACCCGGGACAGATTAATGAAAAACTGTTTTTT
TRBJ1-2 TRBD1 TRBV15 - CATSRDRRLSTGVSYGYTF TGTGCCACCAGCAGAGATCGCCGCCTGTCGACAGGGGTGTCCTATGGCTACACCTTC
TRBJ2-1 - TRBV6-6 - CASSLHRPSYNEQFF TGTGCCAGCAGCCTTCACAGGCCCTCCTACAATGAGCAGTTCTTC